The sequence of this T cell receptor beta chain was determined in a study of post-analysis software for immune sequencing data. Overall study context: Recorded subtypes: relapsing-remitting, secondary progressive, progressive-relapsing; some patients unannotated. Points from the study as a whole: Significantly decreased normalized Chao1 diversity was recorded for multiple sclerosis patients relative to controls.

Prepared libraries of TCR beta cDNA carried unique molecular identifiers. From the PCR reads, TCRdb called clonotypes with MiXCR, one entry per CDR3 protein. The sample shows fewer than 900,000 distinct CDR3 sequences, 46% of them seen only once. About this clonotype: Its antigen is not identified.

The origin of this receptor is a girl between 5 and 17 years old with multiple sclerosis. The specimen sequenced was blood.

Written as DNA, the CDR3 is TGTGCCAGCAGTTGGATCTCAGCGGTCTACGAGCAGTACTTC. It encodes CASSWISAVYEQYF. The chain recombines TRBV6-2 or TRBV6-3 with TRBJ2-7, with D possibly being TRBD2 (5 bases). The V and J ends lost 4 bases and 3 bases respectively, with 13 bases between them. The CDR3 runs 14 residues. Germline CDR1 is MNHEY and CDR2 is SVGEGT.